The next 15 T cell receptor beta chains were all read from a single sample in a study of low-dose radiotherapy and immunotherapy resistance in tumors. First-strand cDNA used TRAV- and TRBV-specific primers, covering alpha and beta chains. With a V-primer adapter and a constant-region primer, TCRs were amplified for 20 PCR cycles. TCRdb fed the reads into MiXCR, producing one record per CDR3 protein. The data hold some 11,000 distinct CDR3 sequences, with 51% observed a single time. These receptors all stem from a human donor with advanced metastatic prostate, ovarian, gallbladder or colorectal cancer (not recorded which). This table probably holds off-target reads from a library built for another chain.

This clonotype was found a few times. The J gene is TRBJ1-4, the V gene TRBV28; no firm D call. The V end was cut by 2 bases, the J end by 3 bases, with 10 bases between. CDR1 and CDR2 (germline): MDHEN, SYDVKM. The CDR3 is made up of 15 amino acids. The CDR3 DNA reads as TGTGCCAGCAGTTTAGAATGGGCACCTAATGAAAAACTGTTTTTT. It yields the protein CASSLEWAPNEKLFF.

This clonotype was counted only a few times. The CDR3 region is CASSRDTLSEKLFF. In DNA, the CDR3 is TGTGCCAGCAGCCGTGACACGCTAAGTGAAAAACTGTTTTTT. V gene TRBV12-3 or TRBV12-4 combines with J gene TRBJ1-4, with unresolved D. CDR3 length equals 14 residues. V was shortened by 6 bases and J by 7 bases, with 15 bases between the two germline ends.

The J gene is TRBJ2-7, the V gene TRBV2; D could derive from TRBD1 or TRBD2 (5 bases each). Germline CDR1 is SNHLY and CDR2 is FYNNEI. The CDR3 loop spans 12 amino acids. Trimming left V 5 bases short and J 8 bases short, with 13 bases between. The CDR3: CASSLAPGQQYF. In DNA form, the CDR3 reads TGTGCCAGCAGTTTAGCTCCGGGACAGCAGTACTTC.

CDR3 loop: CASSHGKGHTTDTQYF. CDR3 nucleotides: TGTGCCAGCAGCCATGGAAAGGGGCATACGACAGATACGCAGTATTTT. The chain uses TRBV3-1 and TRBJ2-3; D possibly corresponds to TRBD1 (5 bases). Germline V CDR1 and CDR2: LGHDT, YNNKEL (reference sequence). Trimming took 3 bases from V and 3 from J, leaving 16 bases between them. This CDR3 contains 16 residues.

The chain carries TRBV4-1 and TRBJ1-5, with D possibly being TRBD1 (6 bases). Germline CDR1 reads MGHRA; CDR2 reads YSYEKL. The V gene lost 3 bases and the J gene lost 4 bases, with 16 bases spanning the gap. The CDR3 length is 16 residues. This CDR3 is CASSHPDSLGNQPQHF. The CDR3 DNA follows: TGCGCCAGCAGCCACCCGGACAGTCTAGGGAATCAGCCCCAGCATTTT.

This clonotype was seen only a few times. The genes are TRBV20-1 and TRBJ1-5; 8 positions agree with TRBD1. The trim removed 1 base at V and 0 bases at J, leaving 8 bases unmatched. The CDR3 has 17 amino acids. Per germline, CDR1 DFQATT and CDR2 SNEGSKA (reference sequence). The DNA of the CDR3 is TGCAGTGCTAGAGGTACTACAGGGGGGATTAGCAATCAGCCCCAGCATTTT. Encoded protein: CSARGTTGGISNQPQHF.

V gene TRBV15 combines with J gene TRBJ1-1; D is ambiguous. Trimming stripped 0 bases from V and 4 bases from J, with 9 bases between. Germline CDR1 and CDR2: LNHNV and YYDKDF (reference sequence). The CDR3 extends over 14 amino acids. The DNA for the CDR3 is TGTGCCACCAGCAGAGAGGCGGGGTTCACTGAAGCTTTCTTT. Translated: CATSREAGFTEAFF.

The CDR3 region has the DNA TGCAGCGTTGAAGATGGTGTGAGTTCCAAAAACATTCAGTACTTC. It specifies CSVEDGVSSKNIQYF. The chain couples TRBV29-1 to TRBJ2-4; D is unresolved. V shed 0 bases and J shed 2 bases, with 11 bases lying between them. This CDR3 is 15 amino acids long. Per the germline V gene, CDR1 is SQVTM and CDR2 is ANQGSEA.

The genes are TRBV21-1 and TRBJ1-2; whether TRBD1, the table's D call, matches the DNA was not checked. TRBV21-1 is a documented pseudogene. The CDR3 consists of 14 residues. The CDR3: CASSSGGTLGGYTF. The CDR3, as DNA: TGTGCCAGCAGCTCGGGGGGAACGTTGGGTGGCTACACCTTC.

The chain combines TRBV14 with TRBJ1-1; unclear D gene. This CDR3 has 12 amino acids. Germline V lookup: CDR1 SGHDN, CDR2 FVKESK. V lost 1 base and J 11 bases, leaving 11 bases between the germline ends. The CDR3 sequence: CASSQGSVSAFF. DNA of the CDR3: TGTGCCAGCAGCCAAGGAAGTGTTTCGGCTTTCTTT.

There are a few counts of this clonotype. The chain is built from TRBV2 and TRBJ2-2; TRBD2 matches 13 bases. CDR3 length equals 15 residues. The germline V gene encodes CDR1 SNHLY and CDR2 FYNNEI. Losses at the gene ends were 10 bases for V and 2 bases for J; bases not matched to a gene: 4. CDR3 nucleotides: TGTGCCACTGGGACTAGCGGGAAAAACACCGGGGAGCTGTTTTTT. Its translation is CATGTSGKNTGELFF.

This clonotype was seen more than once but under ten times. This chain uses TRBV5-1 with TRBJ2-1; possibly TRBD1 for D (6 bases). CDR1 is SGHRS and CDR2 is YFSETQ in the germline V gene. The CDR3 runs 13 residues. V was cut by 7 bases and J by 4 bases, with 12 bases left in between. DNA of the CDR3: TGCGCCAGCGGGACACCTTCTTACAATGAGCAGTTCTTC. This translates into CASGTPSYNEQFF.

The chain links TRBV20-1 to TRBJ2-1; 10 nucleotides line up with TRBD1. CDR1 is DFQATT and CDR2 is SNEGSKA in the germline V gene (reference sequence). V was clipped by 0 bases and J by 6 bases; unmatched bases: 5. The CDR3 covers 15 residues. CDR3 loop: CSARDRDRGLNEQFF. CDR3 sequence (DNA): TGCAGTGCTAGAGACCGGGACAGGGGCCTCAATGAGCAGTTCTTC.

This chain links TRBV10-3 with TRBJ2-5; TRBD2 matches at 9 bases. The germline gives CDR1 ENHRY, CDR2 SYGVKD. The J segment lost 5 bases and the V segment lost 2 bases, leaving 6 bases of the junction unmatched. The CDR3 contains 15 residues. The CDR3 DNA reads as TGTGCCATCAGTGAGGGTGCGGGGGGGCAGGAGACCCAGTACTTC. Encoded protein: CAISEGAGGQETQYF.

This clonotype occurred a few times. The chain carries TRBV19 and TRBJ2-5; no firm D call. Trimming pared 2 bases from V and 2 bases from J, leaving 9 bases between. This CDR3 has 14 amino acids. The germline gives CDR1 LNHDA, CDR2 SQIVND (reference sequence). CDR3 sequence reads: CASSIRSYQETQYF. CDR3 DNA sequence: TGTGCCAGTAGTATAAGGTCGTATCAAGAGACCCAGTACTTC.